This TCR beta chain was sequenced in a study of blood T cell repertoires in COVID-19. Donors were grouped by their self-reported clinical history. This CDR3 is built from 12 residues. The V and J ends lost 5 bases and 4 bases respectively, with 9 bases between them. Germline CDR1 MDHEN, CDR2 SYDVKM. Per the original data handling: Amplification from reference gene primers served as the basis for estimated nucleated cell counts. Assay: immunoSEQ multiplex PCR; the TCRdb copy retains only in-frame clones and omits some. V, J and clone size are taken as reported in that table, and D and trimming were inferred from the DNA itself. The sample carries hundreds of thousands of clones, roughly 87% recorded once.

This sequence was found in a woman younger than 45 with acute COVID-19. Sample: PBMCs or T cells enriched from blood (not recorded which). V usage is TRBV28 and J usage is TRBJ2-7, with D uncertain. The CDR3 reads CASSDSGYEQYF. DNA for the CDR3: TGTGCCAGCAGTGACTCGGGTTACGAGCAGTACTTC. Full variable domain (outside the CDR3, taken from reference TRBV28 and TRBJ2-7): DVKVTQSSRYLVKRTGEKVFLECVQDMDHENMFWYRQDPGLGLRLIYFSYDVKMKEKGDIPEGYSVSREKKERFSLILESASTNQTSMYLCASSDSGYEQYFGPGTRLTVT.